These T cell receptor beta chains were read from a single sample in a study of blood T cell repertoires in COVID-19. Clones were sequenced by immunoSEQ multiplex PCR, and TCRdb holds only the in-frame ones, with some missing. The sample records hundreds of thousands of clones, more than 80% being singletons. The sequencing input was peripheral blood. These receptors all come from a woman aged 30 to 39 with COVID-19, enrolled during active disease. CDR3s include the opening cysteine and the closing phenylalanine or tryptophan. The D gene is left open where the match is weak. The listing skips clone size in some rows; elsewhere it reads once, few, many or a size class.

D gene: TRBD1
clone size: -
J gene: TRBJ2-1
V gene: TRBV7-3
CDR3 protein: CASSLIRRDRRDEQFF
CDR3 DNA: TGTGCCAGCAGCTTAATTCGCCGGGACAGGCGCGATGAGCAGTTCTTC

D gene: -
clone size: -
J gene: TRBJ1-4
V gene: TRBV6-2/TRBV6-3
CDR3 protein: CASSSVQGSNEKLFF
CDR3 DNA: TGTGCCAGCAGTTCCGTACAGGGATCAAATGAAAAACTGTTTTTT

D gene: TRBD1
clone size: once
J gene: TRBJ2-7
V gene: TRBV18
CDR3 protein: CASSPRDRGRYEQYF
CDR3 DNA: TGTGCCAGCTCACCCCGGGACAGGGGCCGCTACGAGCAGTACTTC

D gene: -
clone size: once
J gene: TRBJ2-5
V gene: TRBV27
CDR3 protein: CASSFRGSETQYF
CDR3 DNA: TGTGCCAGCAGTTTTCGGGGATCAGAGACCCAGTACTTC

D gene: -
clone size: -
J gene: TRBJ2-4
V gene: TRBV5-4
CDR3 protein: CASSLPGLTATSIQYF
CDR3 DNA: TGTGCCAGCAGCTTACCCGGACTCACGGCAACCTCCATTCAGTACTTC

D gene: -
clone size: -
J gene: TRBJ2-3
V gene: TRBV2
CDR3 protein: CASSRQTGRGDTQYF
CDR3 DNA: TGTGCCAGCAGTCGGCAGACAGGGCGGGGAGATACGCAGTATTTT

D gene: -
clone size: -
J gene: TRBJ1-3
V gene: TRBV29-1
CDR3 protein: CSSRSGNTIYF
CDR3 DNA: TGCAGCTCCCGGTCTGGAAACACCATATATTTT

D gene: -
clone size: -
J gene: TRBJ2-1
V gene: TRBV6-5
CDR3 protein: CASKGNRDEQFF
CDR3 DNA: TGTGCCAGCAAAGGTAACAGGGATGAGCAGTTCTTC

D gene: TRBD2
clone size: -
J gene: TRBJ2-5
V gene: TRBV11-1
CDR3 protein: CASSYGTKETQYF
CDR3 DNA: TGTGCCAGCAGCTACGGGACTAAAGAGACCCAGTACTTC

D gene: TRBD1
clone size: once
J gene: TRBJ1-3
V gene: TRBV7-3
CDR3 protein: CASSPQTGTGNTIYF
CDR3 DNA: TGTGCCAGCAGCCCGCAGACAGGGACTGGAAACACCATATATTTT

D gene: TRBD2
clone size: -
J gene: TRBJ2-7
V gene: TRBV5-8
CDR3 protein: CASSLELAGSGEQYF
CDR3 DNA: TGTGCCAGCAGCTTGGAACTAGCGGGGTCCGGGGAGCAGTACTTC

D gene: -
clone size: -
J gene: TRBJ1-1
V gene: TRBV11-2
CDR3 protein: CASSFGGGTEAFF
CDR3 DNA: TGTGCCAGCAGCTTCGGGGGGGGCACTGAAGCTTTCTTT

D gene: -
clone size: -
J gene: TRBJ1-6
V gene: TRBV4-1
CDR3 protein: CASSQGSRGSYNSPLHF
CDR3 DNA: TGCGCCAGCAGCCAAGGTTCGCGGGGCTCCTATAATTCACCCCTCCACTTT

D gene: TRBD1
clone size: -
J gene: TRBJ1-4
V gene: TRBV6-2/TRBV6-3
CDR3 protein: CASSPGTGVNEKLFF
CDR3 DNA: TGTGCCAGCAGTCCGGGGACAGGGGTAAATGAAAAACTGTTTTTT

D gene: TRBD1
clone size: -
J gene: TRBJ2-2
V gene: TRBV11-1
CDR3 protein: CASSLADRGNTGELFF
CDR3 DNA: TGTGCCAGCAGTTTGGCGGACAGGGGGAACACCGGGGAGCTGTTTTTT

D gene: -
clone size: -
J gene: TRBJ1-3
V gene: TRBV5-4
CDR3 protein: CASRPGGSHSGNTIYF
CDR3 DNA: TGTGCCAGCCGCCCAGGAGGTAGTCACTCTGGAAACACCATATATTTT

D gene: -
clone size: -
J gene: TRBJ2-1
V gene: TRBV21-1
CDR3 protein: CASSKAPHRQDSACNEQFF
CDR3 DNA: TGTGCCAGCAGCAAAGCCCCCCATCGCCAGGACTCCGCCTGCAATGAGCAGTTCTTC

D gene: TRBD2
clone size: -
J gene: TRBJ2-1
V gene: TRBV4-1
CDR3 protein: CASSQRLRTSGGHLNFYNEQFF
CDR3 DNA: TGCGCCAGCAGCCAAAGACTTCGCACTAGCGGGGGGCACCTTAATTTCTACAATGAGCAGTTCTTC

D gene: -
clone size: -
J gene: TRBJ1-3
V gene: TRBV18
CDR3 protein: CASSPSLNSGNTIYF
CDR3 DNA: TGTGCCAGCTCACCGAGCCTTAACTCTGGAAACACCATATATTTT

D gene: -
clone size: -
J gene: TRBJ2-1
V gene: TRBV19
CDR3 protein: CASSLSPAAYNEQFF
CDR3 DNA: TGTGCCAGTAGCCTTAGTCCAGCGGCCTACAATGAGCAGTTCTTC

D gene: TRBD1
clone size: -
J gene: TRBJ1-6
V gene: TRBV25-1
CDR3 protein: CASTYRGSFCSPLHF
CDR3 DNA: TGTGCCAGCACCTACAGGGGAAGTTTTTGTTCACCCCTCCACTTT

D gene: -
clone size: -
J gene: TRBJ1-6
V gene: TRBV5-1
CDR3 protein: CASREDLAGISPLHF
CDR3 DNA: TGCGCCAGCAGGGAAGACCTCGCGGGAATTTCACCCCTCCACTTT

D gene: TRBD2
clone size: -
J gene: TRBJ2-3
V gene: TRBV6-2/TRBV6-3
CDR3 protein: CASSFSGLAGGPDTQYF
CDR3 DNA: TGTGCCAGCAGTTTCTCTGGACTAGCGGGGGGGCCAGATACGCAGTATTTT

D gene: -
clone size: -
J gene: TRBJ2-4
V gene: TRBV19
CDR3 protein: CASIDRRKNIQYF
CDR3 DNA: TGTGCCAGTATTGACAGGAGGAAAAACATTCAGTACTTC

D gene: TRBD1
clone size: -
J gene: TRBJ1-1
V gene: TRBV4-3
CDR3 protein: CASSHQPGQGLNTEAFF
CDR3 DNA: TGCGCCAGCAGCCATCAACCGGGACAGGGGTTGAACACTGAAGCTTTCTTT

D gene: -
clone size: -
J gene: TRBJ2-3
V gene: TRBV7-2
CDR3 protein: CASSLRRGEGTQYF
CDR3 DNA: TGTGCCAGCAGCCTCCGGCGGGGAGAGGGTACGCAGTATTTT

D gene: TRBD2
clone size: few
J gene: TRBJ2-7
V gene: TRBV2
CDR3 protein: CASSETSGGLYEQYF
CDR3 DNA: TGTGCCAGCAGTGAGACTAGCGGGGGCCTTTACGAGCAGTACTTC

D gene: -
clone size: -
J gene: TRBJ2-1
V gene: TRBV27
CDR3 protein: CASSLSRQYNEQFF
CDR3 DNA: TGTGCCAGCAGTTTATCGAGACAGTACAATGAGCAGTTCTTC

D gene: -
clone size: -
J gene: TRBJ1-5
V gene: TRBV6-2/TRBV6-3
CDR3 protein: CASSYSAGSNQPQHF
CDR3 DNA: TGTGCCAGCAGTTACTCCGCAGGTAGCAATCAGCCCCAGCATTTT

D gene: TRBD2
clone size: -
J gene: TRBJ2-7
V gene: TRBV30
CDR3 protein: CAMSASGGYEQYF
CDR3 DNA: TGTGCCATGTCGGCTAGCGGGGGCTACGAGCAGTACTTC

D gene: TRBD1
clone size: -
J gene: TRBJ2-5
V gene: TRBV7-9
CDR3 protein: CASSSNGHRGPETQYF
CDR3 DNA: TGTGCCAGCAGCTCCAACGGGCACAGGGGGCCGGAGACCCAGTACTTC

D gene: -
clone size: -
J gene: TRBJ1-1
V gene: TRBV14
CDR3 protein: CASSHGGNTEAFF
CDR3 DNA: TGTGCCAGCAGCCACGGTGGGAACACTGAAGCTTTCTTT

D gene: TRBD2
clone size: -
J gene: TRBJ2-2
V gene: TRBV18
CDR3 protein: CASSPGLAGAIGGELFF
CDR3 DNA: TGTGCCAGCTCCCCCGGACTAGCGGGAGCAATTGGCGGGGAGCTGTTTTTT

D gene: TRBD1
clone size: few
J gene: TRBJ2-7
V gene: TRBV6-2/TRBV6-3
CDR3 protein: CASSKRGQGSYEQYF
CDR3 DNA: TGTGCCAGCAGCAAAAGGGGACAGGGGTCCTACGAGCAGTACTTC

D gene: TRBD2
clone size: once
J gene: TRBJ2-3
V gene: TRBV6-5
CDR3 protein: CASSPTSGGALAQYF
CDR3 DNA: TGTGCCAGCAGCCCGACTAGCGGGGGGGCCTTGGCGCAGTATTTT

D gene: -
clone size: -
J gene: TRBJ1-6
V gene: TRBV9
CDR3 protein: CASSVAGSSYNSPLHF
CDR3 DNA: TGTGCCAGCAGCGTGGCGGGCAGCTCCTATAATTCACCCCTCCACTTT

D gene: TRBD2
clone size: -
J gene: TRBJ2-5
V gene: TRBV6-2/TRBV6-3
CDR3 protein: CASSDRTSGRTDQETQYF
CDR3 DNA: TGTGCCAGCAGTGACCGGACTAGCGGGAGGACCGATCAAGAGACCCAGTACTTC

D gene: TRBD1
clone size: -
J gene: TRBJ1-3
V gene: TRBV3-1/TRBV3-2
CDR3 protein: CASSRTGTGSGNTIYF
CDR3 DNA: TGTGCCAGCAGCCGAACCGGGACAGGGAGTGGAAACACCATATATTTT

D gene: TRBD1
clone size: -
J gene: TRBJ1-1
V gene: TRBV11-2
CDR3 protein: CASSFWGQTNTEAFF
CDR3 DNA: TGTGCCAGCAGCTTCTGGGGACAGACGAACACTGAAGCTTTCTTT

D gene: -
clone size: -
J gene: TRBJ1-1
V gene: TRBV3-1/TRBV3-2
CDR3 protein: CASSQVRQGSSLYTEAFF
CDR3 DNA: TGTGCCAGCAGCCAAGTCAGGCAGGGGTCTTCCCTGTACACTGAAGCTTTCTTT

D gene: -
clone size: -
J gene: TRBJ2-7
V gene: TRBV4-1
CDR3 protein: CASSQDRTPLIYEQYF
CDR3 DNA: TGCGCCAGCAGCCAAGACCGGACACCCCTCATTTACGAGCAGTACTTC

D gene: -
clone size: -
J gene: TRBJ2-2
V gene: TRBV30
CDR3 protein: CAWSAPFGELFF
CDR3 DNA: TGTGCCTGGAGTGCTCCTTTCGGGGAGCTGTTTTTT

D gene: TRBD1
clone size: -
J gene: TRBJ2-7
V gene: TRBV11-2
CDR3 protein: CASSETGAYEQYF
CDR3 DNA: TGTGCCAGCAGCGAGACAGGGGCCTACGAGCAGTACTTC

D gene: -
clone size: -
J gene: TRBJ1-1
V gene: TRBV25-1
CDR3 protein: CASSPQANTEAFF
CDR3 DNA: TGTGCCAGCAGTCCCCAAGCTAACACTGAAGCTTTCTTT

D gene: TRBD1
clone size: -
J gene: TRBJ2-5
V gene: TRBV24-1
CDR3 protein: CATSEQQGGETQYF
CDR3 DNA: TGTGCCACCAGTGAACAACAGGGGGGAGAGACCCAGTACTTC